The T cell receptor (beta chain) described here comes from a study of beta chain features in type 1 diabetes. About the research overall: No age, gender or cell yield differences were seen between patients and healthy donors.

V gave up 3 bases and J gave up 3 bases; unmatched junction bases: 5. This CDR3 contains 15 residues. Germline V lookup: CDR1 GTSNPN, CDR2 SVGIG (reference sequence). The isolated RNA, all of it, was reverse transcribed, so expressed TCRB transcripts were what got sequenced. This table comes from immunoSEQ multiplex PCR, and its TCRdb copy is limited to in-frame clones, with some not included. This table has around 690,000 clones, under 15% appearing once. Findings of the study overall: Shortening that was moderate but significant affected the TCRB CDR3s of Type 1 diabetes patients in all four CD4+ subsets.

Regarding this clone: Its antigen is not known.

The gene calls are TRBV30 and TRBJ2-7; 13 bases are a match to TRBD2. The sequenced material came from naive CD4+ T cells from blood. This clonotype was sampled from a young man with type 1 diabetes. The CDR3 DNA sequence: TGTGCCTGGAGGGGGACTAGCGGGACTTACTACGAGCAGTACTTC. Its translation: CAWRGTSGTYYEQYF.